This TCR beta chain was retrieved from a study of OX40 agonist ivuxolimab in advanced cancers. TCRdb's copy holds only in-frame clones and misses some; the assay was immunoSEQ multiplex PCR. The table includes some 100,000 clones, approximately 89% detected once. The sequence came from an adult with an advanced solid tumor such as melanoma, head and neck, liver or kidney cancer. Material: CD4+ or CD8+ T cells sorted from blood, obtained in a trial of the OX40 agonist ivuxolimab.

As DNA, the CDR3 is TGCGCCAGCAGCCAAGATCTGGCGACTAGCGGTCCCGGGTCGCAGTATTTT. Residues: CASSQDLATSGPGSQYF. This sequence joins TRBV4-3 and TRBJ2-3; 9 bases map to TRBD2. The ends lost 0 bases at V and 10 bases at J; junction bases unmatched: 14. In germline, CDR1 is LGHNA, CDR2 YSLEER. The CDR3 is 17 amino acids.